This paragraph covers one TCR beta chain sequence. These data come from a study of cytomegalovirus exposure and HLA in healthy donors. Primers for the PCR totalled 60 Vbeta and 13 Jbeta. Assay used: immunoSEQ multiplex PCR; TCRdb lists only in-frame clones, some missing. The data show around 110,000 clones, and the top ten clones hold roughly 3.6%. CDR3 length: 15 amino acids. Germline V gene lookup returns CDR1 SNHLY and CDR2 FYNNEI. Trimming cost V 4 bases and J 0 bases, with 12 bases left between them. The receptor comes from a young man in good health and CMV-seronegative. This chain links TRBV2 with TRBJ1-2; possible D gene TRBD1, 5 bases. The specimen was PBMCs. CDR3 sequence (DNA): TGTGCCAGCAGTGCTGACAGCGCGTCTAACTATGGCTACACCTTC. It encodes CASSADSASNYGYTF.